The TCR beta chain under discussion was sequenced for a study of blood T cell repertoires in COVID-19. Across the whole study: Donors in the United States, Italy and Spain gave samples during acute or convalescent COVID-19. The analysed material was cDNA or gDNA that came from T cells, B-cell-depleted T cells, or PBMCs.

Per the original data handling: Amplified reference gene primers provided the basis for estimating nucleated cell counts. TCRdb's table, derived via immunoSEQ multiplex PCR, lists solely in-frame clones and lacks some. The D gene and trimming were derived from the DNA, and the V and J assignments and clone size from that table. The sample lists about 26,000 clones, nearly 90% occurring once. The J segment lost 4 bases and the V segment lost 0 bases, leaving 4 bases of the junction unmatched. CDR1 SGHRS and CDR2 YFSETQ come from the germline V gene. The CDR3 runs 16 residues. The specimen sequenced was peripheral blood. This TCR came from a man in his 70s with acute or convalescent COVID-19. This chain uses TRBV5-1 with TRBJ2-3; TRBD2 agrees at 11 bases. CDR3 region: CASSLDIAGGPDTQYF. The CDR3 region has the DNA TGCGCCAGCAGCTTGGATATAGCGGGAGGGCCAGATACGCAGTATTTT. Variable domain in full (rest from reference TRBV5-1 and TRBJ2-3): KAGVTQTPRYLIKTRGQQVTLSCSPISGHRSVSWYQQTPGQGLQFLFEYFSETQRNKGNFPGRFSGRQFSNSRSEMNVSTLELGDSALYLCASSLDIAGGPDTQYFGPGTRLTVL.